What follows are 22 T cell receptor beta chains derived from one specimen sequenced in a study of blood T cell repertoires in COVID-19. Measured with immunoSEQ multiplex PCR; TCRdb has only the in-frame clones, and not every one. The data contain 300,000 or so clones, 70% to 90% of them singletons. The sequencing sample was made of peripheral blood. All receptors derive from a woman aged 40 to 49 with acute or convalescent COVID-19.

CDR3 loop: CASSEWLNTEAFF. The CDR3, as DNA: TGTGCCAGCAGTGAATGGCTGAACACTGAAGCTTTCTTT. The chain uses TRBV6-1 and TRBJ1-1; no definite D call. Germline V gene sequence: CDR1 MNHNS, CDR2 SASEGT. The ends were cut back, 2 bases at V and 0 bases at J, with 4 bases in the middle. The CDR3 contains 13 residues.

CDR3 sequence: CASSEGQASNYGYTF. In nucleotides, the CDR3 is TGTGCCAGCAGTGAAGGGCAGGCCAGTAACTATGGCTACACCTTC. The chain employs TRBV6-1 and TRBJ1-2; D gene ambiguous. Trimming stripped 1 base from V and 1 base from J, with 10 bases between. The CDR3 covers 15 residues. Germline CDR1 reads MNHNS; CDR2 reads SASEGT.

The chain employs TRBV19 and TRBJ2-2; 7 bases agree with TRBD1. Losses at the gene ends were 1 base for V and 1 base for J; bases not matched to a gene: 0. CDR1 is LNHDA, CDR2 SQIVND, per germline (reference sequence). This CDR3 has 15 amino acids. CDR3 loop: CASSIGQGNTGELFF. Written as DNA, the CDR3 is TGTGCCAGTAGTATAGGACAGGGGAACACCGGGGAGCTGTTTTTT.

J is TRBJ2-3 and V is TRBV4-2; 9 bases match TRBD2. CDR1 is LGHNA, CDR2 YNFKEQ, per germline. V dropped 0 bases and J dropped 5; count of bases not matched to a gene: 9. The CDR3 spans 17 residues. This CDR3 is CASSQDTLSGGGDTQYF. CDR3 DNA: TGTGCCAGCAGCCAAGATACTCTTAGCGGGGGAGGAGATACGCAGTATTTT.

This CDR3 is CASRLGGSDNTYEQYV. The CDR3, as DNA: TGTGCAAGTCGCTTAGGTGGCAGTGATAATACCTACGAGCAGTACGTC. The chain carries TRBV12-2 and TRBJ2-7; the table calls TRBD1, which could not be checked here. TRBV12-2 represents a pseudogene. This CDR3 region has 16 residues.

The rearrangement links TRBV5-8 to TRBJ1-4; D ambiguous. Between the trimmed V and J ends, which lost 3 bases and 5 bases, there was a span of 8 bases. The CDR3 is 13 amino acids. CDR1 is SGHTS and CDR2 is YDEGEE in the germline V gene. Written as DNA, the CDR3 is TGTGCCAGCAGCTATACCCGGAATGAAAAACTGTTTTTT. This translates into CASSYTRNEKLFF.

V gene TRBV2 combines with J gene TRBJ1-3; 7 nucleotides line up with TRBD1. The CDR3 is made up of 13 amino acids. Trimming removed 8 bases from V and 5 bases from J; junction bases left unmatched: 6. The germline V gene encodes CDR1 SNHLY and CDR2 FYNNEI. As DNA, the CDR3 is TGTGCCAGCCAGGGGGAAGCTAGAAACACCATATATTTT. Translating gives CASQGEARNTIYF.

The chain recombines TRBV9 with TRBJ2-5; TRBD2 matches 11 bases. J gave up 2 bases and V 0 bases, and 12 bases lay outside the gene matches. Germline V lookup: CDR1 SGDLS, CDR2 YYNGEE. The CDR3 totals 19 residues. The CDR3 nucleotides are TGTGCCAGCAGCGTAGAGTGGGCTAGCGGGGGGCGGGAGCAAGAGACCCAGTACTTC. Protein sequence: CASSVEWASGGREQETQYF.

This chain connects TRBV28 to TRBJ1-4; D not resolved. V was cut by 6 bases and J by 0 bases, with 8 bases left in between. The germline V gene has CDR1 MDHEN and CDR2 SYDVKM. CDR3 length: 14 amino acids. CDR3 DNA: TGTGCCAGCAGAAGAACTGCAACTAATGAAAAACTGTTTTTT. Translated, it gives CASRRTATNEKLFF.

V usage is TRBV11-3 and J usage is TRBJ2-5; 9 nucleotides agree with TRBD2. Per the germline V gene, CDR1 is SGHNT and CDR2 is YENEEA. The CDR3 runs to 15 residues. V trimming: 4 bases; J trimming: 5 bases; junction bases outside the gene matches: 8. The DNA for the CDR3 is TGTGCCAGCAGCTCTCTCGGGACTAGCTACGAGACCCAGTACTTC. Its protein product is CASSSLGTSYETQYF.

V gene TRBV15 combines with J gene TRBJ1-1; 7 bases are a match to TRBD1. The CDR3 runs to 15 residues. The V segment lost 5 bases and the J segment 0 bases; nucleotides outside the gene matches: 6. Germline V CDR1 and CDR2: LNHNV, YYDKDF (reference sequence). CDR3 in DNA: TGTGCCACCAGCGGTCCCGGGACAGTGAACACTGAAGCTTTCTTT. The encoded protein is CATSGPGTVNTEAFF.

The rearrangement joins TRBV7-3 to TRBJ1-6, with 8 bases identical to TRBD1. CDR1 SGHTA and CDR2 FQGTGA come from the germline V gene. V shed 4 bases, J shed 7 bases, and the junction held 6 bases outside the gene matches. CDR3 length equals 15 residues. The CDR3 loop reads CASSSWGQENSPLHF. The CDR3 coding sequence is TGTGCCAGCAGCTCGTGGGGACAGGAGAATTCACCCCTCCACTTT.

The chain has TRBV21-1 and TRBJ1-6. TRBV21-1 is termed a pseudogene. The CDR3 runs 11 residues. The CDR3 DNA reads as TGTGCCAGCCGCTTCCGGGCACCCCTCCACTTT. Translating gives CASRFRAPLHF.

This clone appeared once. CDR3 residues: CASSLWGQASNTEAFF. The CDR3 DNA sequence: TGCGCCAGCAGCTTATGGGGACAGGCCTCTAACACTGAAGCTTTCTTT. The chain carries TRBV5-1 and TRBJ1-1, with TRBD1 identical over 8 bases. V lost 2 bases, J lost 2 bases, and 8 bases stayed unmatched. The V gene's germline CDR1 is SGHRS and CDR2 YFSETQ. The CDR3 has 16 residues.

The genes are TRBV7-2 and TRBJ1-6; D possibly corresponds to TRBD1 (5 bases). CDR3 length: 12 residues. Between the trimmed V and J ends, which lost 8 bases and 8 bases, there was a span of 10 bases. Germline lookup yields CDR1 SGHTA and CDR2 FQGNSA. Here the CDR3 reads CASGAEYSPLHF. The CDR3 DNA reads as TGTGCCAGCGGGGCCGAATATTCACCCCTCCACTTT.

This sequence joins TRBV7-6 and TRBJ2-5; D might be TRBD1 (5 bases). The CDR3 totals 13 residues. CDR1 SGHVS and CDR2 FNYEAQ come from the germline V gene. V gave up 1 base and J gave up 5 bases, with 8 bases separating them. The CDR3 protein is CASSLVKGETQYF. CDR3 sequence (DNA): TGTGCCAGCAGCTTAGTTAAGGGGGAGACCCAGTACTTC. Based on the CDR3 plus reference TRBV7-6 and TRBJ2-5, the full variable domain is GAGVSQSPRYKVTKRGQDVALRCDPISGHVSLYWYRQALGQGPEFLTYFNYEAQQDKSGLPNDRFSAERPEGSISTLTIQRTEQRDSAMYRCASSLVKGETQYFGPGTRLLVL.

V and J are TRBV21-1 and TRBJ1-2; the table's D call of TRBD1 was not tested on the DNA. TRBV21-1 is a listed pseudogene. The CDR3 runs to 14 residues. CDR3 residues: CASSKRQGAHGYTF. CDR3 nucleotides: TGTGCCAGCAGCAAAAGGCAGGGGGCGCATGGCTACACCTTC.

The genes are TRBV6-4 and TRBJ1-2, with 8 bases lining up with TRBD1. Germline values: CDR1 MRHNA, CDR2 SNTAGT. V shed 6 bases and J 5 bases; nucleotides not matched to a gene: 8. This CDR3 is 14 amino acids long. The CDR3 sequence: CASRATGGPYGYTF. In DNA form, the CDR3 reads TGTGCCAGCAGAGCAACAGGGGGGCCTTATGGCTACACCTTC.

This chain joins TRBV19 and TRBJ1-5; D gene uncertain. This CDR3 region has 16 residues. The V gene lost 10 bases and the J gene lost 2 bases, with 21 bases spanning the gap. Looked up from germline, CDR1 is LNHDA and CDR2 is SQIVND (reference sequence). The CDR3 DNA follows: TGTGCCACCAGTACTCCACGGCGGGGAGGCAATCAGCCCCAGCATTTT. This sequence encodes CATSTPRRGGNQPQHF.

V is TRBV7-8 and J is TRBJ1-3, with D perhaps TRBD1 (5 bases). Per the germline V gene, CDR1 is SGHVS and CDR2 is FQNEAQ. CDR3 length: 15 residues. V was shortened by 3 bases and J by 0 bases, with 9 bases between the two germline ends. CDR3 coding DNA: TGTGCCAGCAGCTTTTCAAGGGGCTCTGGAAACACCATATATTTT. Encoded protein: CASSFSRGSGNTIYF. Looking up the rest from reference TRBV7-8 and TRBJ1-3 gives the full variable domain: GAGVSQSPRYKVAKRGQDVALRCDPISGHVSLFWYQQALGQGPEFLTYFQNEAQLDKSGLPSDRFFAERPEGSVSTLKIQRTQQEDSAVYLCASSFSRGSGNTIYFGEGSWLTVV.

The chain recombines TRBV29-1 with TRBJ2-3; TRBD2 agrees at 9 bases. The CDR3 runs 15 residues. V was clipped by 1 base and J by 3 bases; unmatched bases: 5. The germline gives CDR1 SQVTM, CDR2 ANQGSEA. The CDR3 sequence is CSVEGPSGVTDTQYF. CDR3 DNA sequence: TGCAGCGTTGAAGGCCCTAGCGGGGTAACAGATACGCAGTATTTT.

This clone was seen more than once but under ten times. The same CDR3 is also encoded by other DNA sequences in this sample. The chain joins TRBV6-5 to TRBJ1-6; 8 positions match TRBD1. Germline V gives CDR1 MNHEY, CDR2 SVGAGI. The trim removed 0 bases at V and 3 bases at J, leaving 1 base unmatched. This CDR3 contains 16 residues. The CDR3 sequence is CASSYSGQGYNSPLHF. The CDR3 DNA is TGTGCCAGCAGTTACTCCGGACAGGGCTATAATTCACCCCTCCACTTT.